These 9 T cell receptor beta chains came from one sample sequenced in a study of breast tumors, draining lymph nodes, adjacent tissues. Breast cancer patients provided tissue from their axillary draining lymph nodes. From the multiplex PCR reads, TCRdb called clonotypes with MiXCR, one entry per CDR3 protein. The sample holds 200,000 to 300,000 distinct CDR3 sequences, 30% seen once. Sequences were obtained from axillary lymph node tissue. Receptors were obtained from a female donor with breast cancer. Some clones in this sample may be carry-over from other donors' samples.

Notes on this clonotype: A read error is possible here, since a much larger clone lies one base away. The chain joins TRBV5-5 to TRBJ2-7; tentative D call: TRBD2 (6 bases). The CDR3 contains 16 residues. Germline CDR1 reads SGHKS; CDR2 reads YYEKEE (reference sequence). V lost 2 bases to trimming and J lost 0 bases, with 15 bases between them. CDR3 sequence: CASSFASARDSYEQYF. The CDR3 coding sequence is TGTGCCAGCAGCTTCGCTAGCGCGAGGGACTCCTACGAGCAGTACTTC.

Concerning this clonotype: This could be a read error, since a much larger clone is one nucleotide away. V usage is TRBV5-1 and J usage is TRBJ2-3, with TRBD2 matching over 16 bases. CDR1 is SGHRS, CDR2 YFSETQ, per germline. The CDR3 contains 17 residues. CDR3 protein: CASSSGTSGRAVDAQYF. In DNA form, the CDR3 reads TGCGCCAGCAGCTCCGGGACTAGCGGGAGGGCCGTAGATGCGCAGTATTTT.

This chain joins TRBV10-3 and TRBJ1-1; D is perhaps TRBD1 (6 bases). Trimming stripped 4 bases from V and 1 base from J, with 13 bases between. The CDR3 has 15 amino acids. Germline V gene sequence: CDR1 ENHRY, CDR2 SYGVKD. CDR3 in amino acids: CAISGGAGANTEAFF. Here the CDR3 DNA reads TGTGCCATCAGTGGGGGCGCGGGGGCGAACACTGAAGCTTTCTTT.

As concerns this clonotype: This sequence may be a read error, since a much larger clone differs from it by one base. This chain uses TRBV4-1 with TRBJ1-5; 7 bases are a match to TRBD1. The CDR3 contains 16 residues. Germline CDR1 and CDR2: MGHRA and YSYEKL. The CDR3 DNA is TGCGCCAGCAGCCAGGACAACAGGGGCACGAATCATCCCCAGCATTTT. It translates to CASSQDNRGTNHPQHF.

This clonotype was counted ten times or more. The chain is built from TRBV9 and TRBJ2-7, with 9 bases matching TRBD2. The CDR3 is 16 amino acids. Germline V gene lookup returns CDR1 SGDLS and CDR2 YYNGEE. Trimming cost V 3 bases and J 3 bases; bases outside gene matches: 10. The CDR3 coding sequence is TGTGCCAGCAGCGCCTACGGGGCTAGCGGGGACTACGAGCAGTACTTC. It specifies CASSAYGASGDYEQYF.

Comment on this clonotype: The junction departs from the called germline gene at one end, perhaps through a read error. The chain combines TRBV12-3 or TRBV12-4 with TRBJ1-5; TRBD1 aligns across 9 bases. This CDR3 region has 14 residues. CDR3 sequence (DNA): TGTGCCAGTACCGGGACAGGGCTAGGTCAGCCCCCGCATTTT. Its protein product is CASTGTGLGQPPHF.

The CDR3 bases are TGTGCCAGCAGACAAACGGGGGGGGGGAATGAGCAGTTCTTC. It translates to CASRQTGGGNEQFF. The rearrangement joins TRBV7-2 to TRBJ2-1; 8 positions match TRBD2. This CDR3 contains 14 residues. V lost 6 bases to trimming and J lost 7 bases; unmatched junction nucleotides: 8. The germline V gene has CDR1 SGHTA and CDR2 FQGNSA.

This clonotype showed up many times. The CDR3 coding sequence is TGCAGTGCTAGTCTCAGGGGAGGCTATGGCTACACCTTC. Amino acid sequence: CSASLRGGYGYTF. The chain uses TRBV20-1 and TRBJ1-2; D might be TRBD1 (6 bases). The CDR3 totals 13 residues. Germline CDR1 and CDR2: DFQATT and SNEGSKA (reference sequence). The V and J ends lost 3 bases and 4 bases respectively, with 12 bases between them.

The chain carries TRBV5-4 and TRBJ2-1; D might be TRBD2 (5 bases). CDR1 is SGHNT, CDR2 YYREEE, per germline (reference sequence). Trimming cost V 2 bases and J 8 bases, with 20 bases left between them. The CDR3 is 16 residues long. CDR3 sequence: CASSFPGAGLGYEQFF. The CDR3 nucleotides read TGTGCCAGCAGCTTCCCGGGCGCGGGCCTCGGGTATGAGCAGTTCTTC.